These 3 T cell receptor beta chains were sequenced from one sample in a study of Graves' ophthalmopathy and Graves' hyperthyroidism. From RNA, the CDR3 regions of TCR beta chains were amplified and sequenced. The workflow started with a first-round RT-PCR run with HTBI primers and then moved on to a second-round multiplex PCR. TCRdb reprocessed the multiplex PCR reads with MiXCR, giving one entry per CDR3 protein. The repertoire holds more than 1,000,000 distinct CDR3 sequences, with about 40% as singletons. The sequencing sample was made of peripheral blood or thyroid tissue (not recorded which). The source is an adult man with Graves' hyperthyroidism.

Turning to this clonotype: One end of the junction fails to match germline, which may point to a read error. The genes are TRBV5-1 and TRBJ1-2, with TRBD1 as a possible D gene (5 bases). The CDR3 runs 15 residues. CDR1 SGHRS and CDR2 YFSETQ come from the germline V gene. The CDR3, as DNA: TGTGCCAGCAGCTCGAGACAGCCTACTCAAGGGGGCTACACCTTC. Translating gives CASSSRQPTQGGYTF.

This chain connects TRBV28 to TRBJ1-4; TRBD1 might be the D (6 bases). Trimming cost V 7 bases and J 8 bases, with 14 bases left between them. Germline V CDR1 and CDR2: MDHEN, SYDVKM. The length of the CDR3 is 13 residues. The DNA of the CDR3 is TGTGCCAGCAATCGGGACATGGACGAAAAACTGTTTTTT. Its translation is CASNRDMDEKLFF.

The rearrangement joins TRBV18 to TRBJ1-2, with D unresolved. CDR1 is KGHSH, CDR2 LQKENI, per germline. The ends were cut back, 4 bases at V and 2 bases at J, with 14 bases in the middle. CDR3 length: 15 amino acids. Written as DNA, the CDR3 is TGTGCCAGCTCACGCAATCCTGACACCAACTATGGCTACACCTTC. Residues: CASSRNPDTNYGYTF.